Listed below are T cell receptor beta chains from one sample, sequenced in a study of beta chain features in type 1 diabetes. Sequenced by immunoSEQ multiplex PCR; TCRdb stores in-frame clones only, minus some. The sample holds 600,000 to 700,000 clones, around 12% seen once. The sequenced sample consisted of naive CD4+ T cells from blood. The source of these receptors is a man aged 30-40 years with type 1 diabetes. Both conserved end residues are part of each CDR3. D genes are given only for firm matches.

TRBV7-9	TRBJ2-1	.	CASSLAAGTYNEQFF
TRBV2	TRBJ1-2	TRBD1	CASSEMGQEASYGYTF
TRBV5-1	TRBJ1-4	TRBD1	CASSLGPGQANEKLFF
TRBV9	TRBJ2-5	.	CASSLASRETQYF
TRBV28	TRBJ1-6	.	CASSLRGDSPLHF
TRBV4-2	TRBJ2-1	TRBD2	CASSQLAGRYNEQFF
TRBV4-3	TRBJ1-1	TRBD1	CASSQGTGKENTEAFF
TRBV5-1	TRBJ1-6	TRBD1	CASSPAAVGQGDSPLHF
TRBV6-5	TRBJ1-5	.	CASSYSAAINQPQHF
TRBV7-2	TRBJ1-2	TRBD1	CASSLGGGTGYGYTF
TRBV9	TRBJ1-3	TRBD1	CASSGRGLGTIYF
TRBV29-1	TRBJ1-1	.	CSVDHWGDTEAFF
TRBV4-3	TRBJ1-6	.	CASSQASGGLNSPLHF
TRBV7-9	TRBJ1-1	.	CASSLEVALGRTMNTEAFF
TRBV28	TRBJ2-6	.	CASSSRSSGANVLTF
TRBV18	TRBJ2-1	.	CASSPSSSRRASDEQFF
TRBV9	TRBJ2-3	.	CASSATGGYTDTQYF
TRBV5-8	TRBJ1-2	.	CASSSTGRGYGYTF
TRBV7-9	TRBJ1-4	.	CASSPGATAATNEKLFF
TRBV9	TRBJ1-4	TRBD1	CASSPRTGFNEKLFF
TRBV14	TRBJ2-3	TRBD1	CASRPGTGTSDTQYF
TRBV6-5	TRBJ2-7	TRBD1	CASRDRGLYEQYF
TRBV21-1	TRBJ2-2	.	CASLGTGRTGELFF
TRBV7-8	TRBJ1-6	TRBD1	CASSLASTGYSPLHF
TRBV9	TRBJ1-2	.	CASSVTDRSSRDYGYTF
TRBV25-1	TRBJ1-5	TRBD1	CASSEGQYNQPQHF
TRBV7-9	TRBJ2-1	.	CASSFGTGNNEQFF
TRBV28	TRBJ2-2	.	CASLQGPNTGELFF
TRBV7-6	TRBJ2-1	TRBD2	CASSLGVAGGVTTEQFF
TRBV9	TRBJ1-5	TRBD1	CASSSRTGRGQPQHF
TRBV5-4	TRBJ2-7	.	CASSLGIYEQYF
TRBV9	TRBJ1-4	TRBD1	CASSYGTGGEKLFF
TRBV29-1	TRBJ1-2	.	CSVGLARKAGYGYTF
TRBV7-9	TRBJ2-3	TRBD2	CASSSGLAGDTQYF
TRBV23-1	TRBJ2-7	.	CASNRQDLPYEQYF
TRBV6-5	TRBJ2-3	.	CASSYLQGTDTQYF
TRBV7-9	TRBJ2-5	TRBD1	CASSFGEGARETQYF
TRBV7-2	TRBJ1-4	TRBD1	CASSFGTGYEKLFF
TRBV4-3	TRBJ1-6	TRBD1	CASSQAPGQNNSPLHF
TRBV14	TRBJ2-3	TRBD1	CASRITGVIDTQYF
TRBV29-1	TRBJ1-2	.	CSVGQTNYGYTF
TRBV28	TRBJ2-5	.	CASSVSGALGTQYF
TRBV7-9	TRBJ2-7	.	CASSLEGGEQYF
TRBV6-5	TRBJ2-1	TRBD1	CASSRDRGLGLQFF
TRBV7-7	TRBJ2-2	.	CASSFEGQGGELFF
TRBV29-1	TRBJ2-2	TRBD1	CSVAVTGWDTGELFF
TRBV5-1	TRBJ2-7	.	CASSFGPLDEQYF
TRBV10-3	TRBJ2-5	TRBD2	CAISESDSGAPETQYF
TRBV6-4	TRBJ2-3	TRBD2	CASSLGLAGPDTQYF
TRBV10-3	TRBJ2-1	.	CAISESGRNEQFF
TRBV7-6	TRBJ2-1	TRBD2	CASSFPSGGANNEQFF
TRBV6-1	TRBJ1-4	.	CASRSGFTEKLFF
TRBV7-9	TRBJ1-2	.	CASSLEYAETYGYTF
TRBV19	TRBJ1-5	.	CASSPDFNQPQHF
TRBV19	TRBJ2-3	.	CASSIAAATDTQYF
TRBV7-2	TRBJ1-1	.	CASSLDRGGTEAFF
TRBV7-2	TRBJ1-6	.	CASSLARANSPLHF
TRBV6-5	TRBJ1-5	.	CASSYSWQGVDQPQHF